This entry describes one T cell receptor beta chain. There is no known antigen for this receptor. Per-base quality was not reported, and no clone a single base away is much larger than it. This sample is part of a study of blood T cell repertoires in COVID-19 (dated by TCRdb to 2018 to 2021). About the investigation overall: Collaborator samples came from the United States, Italy and Spain and covered acute and convalescent phases of COVID-19. The material from the prospective study consisted of cDNA or gDNA derived from T cells, B-cell-depleted T cells, or PBMCs. Subjects who had been exposed to COVID-19, were actively infected with it, or had recovered from it provided the deeply sampled blood TCRbeta repertoires that made up the dataset. The repertoires were made available in a free public database intended to serve as a resource for research on the immune response to SARS-CoV-2. Samples came from the ongoing ImmuneRACE study (first 160 participants) plus 1,254 subjects from 6 global collaborators. A de-identified subject ID, COVID-19 status, age in years and sex were almost always included in the sample metadata. HLA class I and class II types, where available, came from metadata supplied by the sample provider rather than from assay-based typing. Beyond this particular receptor, the publication reports: Clinical and demographic metadata were provided uncurated, with the amount varying by source and participant.

Participants in the prospective study were enrolled through a virtual design, were aged about 18 to 100 years, and lived in 24 United States geographic areas. Cohort assignment in the prospective study relied on participant-reported clinical history from a screening survey and a study questionnaire. In the prospective study, whole blood, serum and a nasopharyngeal or oropharyngeal swab were collected from each participant by mobile phlebotomists. Additional blood draws and questionnaires over a 2-month period could optionally be provided by prospective study participants. Prospective study blood samples were shipped either frozen or at room temperature before DNA extraction. TCRbeta CDR3 regions were amplified from genomic DNA by means of the immunoSEQ Assay, a bias-controlled multiplex PCR. The authors processed their data as follows. Nucleated cell counts per sample were estimated from amplification of reference gene primers within the assay. Sequence reads were collapsed and filtered to measure the absolute abundance of every unique TCRbeta CDR3 rearrangement. For each sample, productive Simpson clonality was calculated by taking the square root of Simpson's diversity index across productive rearrangements. What TCRdb holds here is the immuneACCESS table cut down to in-frame rearrangements. Part of the clones is not present; checked against another copy, under half of the missing clones reflect an unresolved V gene, and the others are unexplained. V and J calls and clone size follow that table, whereas D and trimming were derived from the DNA. This sample gives about 240,000 clones in total; approximately 83% of them show up just once. The ten largest clones take up roughly 3.3% of the sample.

Via the germline V gene, CDR1 is SGHDT and CDR2 YYEEEE. Cut back by 4 bases and 5 bases, the V and J ends lie 18 bases apart. The CDR3 has 16 amino acids, counting the end cysteine and phenylalanine. Of the read, only the CDR3 DNA is kept; its 48 bases are in frame from base 1. Sequencing was done on a sample of PBMCs or T cells enriched from blood (not recorded which). The V and J genes are TRBV5-6 and TRBJ2-2, with no reliable assignment of the D segment. The TCR was taken from a woman aged 40 to 50 with acute COVID-19. DNA sequence: TGTGCCAGCAGCACAACCCTAGAATGGGTGACCGGGGAGCTGTTTTTT. Translated, this gives CASSTTLEWVTGELFF.